The present T cell receptor delta chain was sequenced within a study of gamma-delta chains in newborns, infants, children. TCRdb reanalyzed the reads using CATT. The data contain more than 6,500 delta-chain clones, 1.6% of them seen just once; the ten biggest clones take up around 7.9%. In the case of this clone: A mismatch at residue 5 separates the TCRdb protein from the translated DNA, so the protein presented here was translated from the DNA.

The CDR3 is 17 residues long. The V end was cut by 5 bases, the J end by 0 bases, with 19 bases between. Germline CDR1 TSWWSYY, CDR2 QGS. Sequenced sample: blood. This TCR was sampled from a child who was a newborn, infant or young child, either healthy, febrile or measles-vaccinated (not recorded which). This chain joins TRDV1 and TRDJ1; perhaps TRDD1 as D (5 bases). The CDR3 spells CALGIVLRLLYTDKLIF. DNA for the CDR3: TGTGCTCTTGGGATAGTCCTTAGGCTCTTGTACACCGATAAACTCATCTTT.